This T cell receptor (beta chain) originates from a study of regulatory T cells in long-lasting Graves disease. The CDR3 has 12 amino acids. Trimming stripped 5 bases from V and 14 bases from J, with 13 bases between. Combining iRepertoire HTBI primers with Arm-PCR of CDR3 regions, the authors built TCR beta libraries. Authors' processing steps: Throughout the samples, researchers identified about 62 TRBV and approximately 15 TRBJ segments. TCRdb re-analysed the multiplex PCR reads in MiXCR, keeping a single row per CDR3 protein. V and J calls and clone size were set by TCRdb, not the authors. Counted here are 500,000 to 800,000 distinct CDR3 sequences, about 30% occurring once; the ten biggest clones make up roughly 46%. Regarding time point: persistent/refractory GD, antithyroid drugs over 5 years with positive TRAb. With RNA extracted from PBMCs as input, the TCR library was made. Whole-study findings and limits: With persistent disease, TRBV28, TRBJ1-2 and TRBJ2-5 were the favored segments. Reduced TCR diversity was observed in persistent Graves' patients versus newly diagnosed patients.

This clonotype was found a few times. Its matching antigen is unknown. Sequenced here: peripheral blood mononuclear cells (PBMCs), sampled when the disease was refractory, from a patient treated with antithyroid drugs. V usage is TRBV12-3 or TRBV12-4 and J usage is TRBJ1-6; D may be TRBD1 (6 bases). The clonotype comes from a female donor with Graves disease. The CDR3 reads CASSPRGISLHF. The DNA of the CDR3 is TGTGCCAGCAGTCCCAGGGGCATATCCCTCCACTTT.